What follows describes a single T cell receptor beta chain. Original data processing: Cell counts per sample came from amplifying reference gene primers. The protocol was immunoSEQ multiplex PCR, while the TCRdb copy is restricted to in-frame clones and leaves out a portion. The D gene and trimming were derived from the DNA, and the V and J assignments and clone size from that table. The profile shows around 68,000 clones, around 87% of them singletons. These data belong to a study of blood T cell repertoires in COVID-19. Turning to the study itself: Sites across the United States, Italy and Spain contributed samples from acute and convalescent COVID-19. T cells, B-cell-depleted T cells, or PBMCs provided the cDNA or gDNA that served as material.

This sequence originates from a man in his forties or fifties with acute or convalescent COVID-19. The material sequenced was peripheral blood.

The CDR3 DNA reads as TGCGCCAGCAGCTTGTCCGGACAGAGCAACACTGAAGCTTTCTTT. The encoded protein is CASSLSGQSNTEAFF. The chain joins TRBV4-1 to TRBJ1-1, with D possibly TRBD1 on 6 matching bases. Trimming took off 5 bases at V and 2 bases at J, with 15 bases between the two ends. From germline, CDR1 is MGHRA and CDR2 YSYEKL. The CDR3 has 15 amino acids.